These 15 T cell receptor beta chains share one sample of origin, sequenced in a study of human T cells and chemical hapten exposure. TCRdb redid the calling of the RACE reads with MiXCR, one entry per CDR3 protein. The sample holds 120,000 or so distinct CDR3 sequences, roughly 12% seen once. Time point: pre-sensitization, week 0. The treatment: therapeutic diphenylcyclopropenone sensitization with weekly scalp DPC. Source: whole blood, taken in connection with sensitization to the hapten diphenylcyclopropenone (DPC). The receptors here all came from a woman between 18 and 29 years old with alopecia areata. Some clones in this sample may be carry-over from other donors' samples.

The table lists this clonotype with a few counts. This chain connects TRBV25-1 to TRBJ1-4; D might be TRBD1 (5 bases). CDR3 length: 15 residues. V was shortened by 2 bases and J by 8 bases, with 15 bases between the two germline ends. Germline V lookup: CDR1 MGHDK, CDR2 SYGVNS. CDR3: CASSEPGSQAEKLFF. The CDR3 coding sequence is TGTGCCAGCAGTGAACCAGGGAGTCAGGCGGAAAAACTGTTTTTT.

The J gene is TRBJ2-7, the V gene TRBV4-1; 9 bases line up with TRBD2. The trim removed 2 bases at V and 0 bases at J, leaving 5 bases unmatched. CDR1 MGHRA and CDR2 YSYEKL come from the germline V gene. The CDR3 is 16 residues long. CDR3: CASSQSLAGRSYEQYF. CDR3 DNA sequence: TGCGCCAGCAGCCAAAGCCTAGCGGGGCGCTCCTACGAGCAGTACTTC.

The table lists this clonotype with a few counts. This chain joins TRBV18 and TRBJ2-5, with TRBD1 identical over 7 bases. CDR1 KGHSH and CDR2 LQKENI come from the germline V gene. V was pared by 5 bases and J by 7 bases, with 10 bases of the junction left unmatched. The CDR3 contains 14 residues. This CDR3 is CASSASRDSGTQYF. The CDR3 nucleotides read TGTGCCAGCTCAGCTTCCAGGGACAGCGGGACCCAGTACTTC.

This clonotype has a handful of counts. This chain joins TRBV5-6 and TRBJ1-4, with 8 bases that match TRBD1. J gave up 8 bases and V 3 bases, and 12 bases lay outside the gene matches. The CDR3 contains 16 residues. Germline loops: CDR1 SGHDT, CDR2 YYEEEE. CDR3 residues: CASSYGTGSLIEKLFF. CDR3 nucleotides: TGTGCCAGCAGCTATGGGACAGGTAGTTTAATAGAAAAACTGTTTTTT.

This clonotype was detected only a few times. V usage is TRBV18 and J usage is TRBJ2-7, with 11 nucleotides matching TRBD2. Germline CDR1 reads KGHSH; CDR2 reads LQKENI. CDR3 length: 14 residues. V was pared by 3 bases and J by 7 bases, with 5 bases of the junction left unmatched. The CDR3 reads CASSPETSGVEQYF. CDR3 in DNA: TGTGCCAGCTCACCCGAGACTAGCGGGGTGGAGCAGTACTTC. The entire variable domain, with the rest obtained from reference TRBV18 and TRBJ2-7, is as follows: NAGVMQNPRHLVRRRGQEARLRCSPMKGHSHVYWYRQLPEEGLKFMVYLQKENIIDESGMPKERFSAEFPKEGPSILRIQQVVRGDSAAYFCASSPETSGVEQYFGPGTRLTVT.

This clonotype was recorded many times. The rearrangement links TRBV11-2 to TRBJ1-1; D is ambiguous. Germline V gives CDR1 SGHAT, CDR2 FQNNGV. V was shortened by 3 bases and J by 1 base, with 9 bases between the two germline ends. This CDR3 has 14 amino acids. CDR3 DNA sequence: TGTGCCAGCAGCTTCAGTTGGAAGAACACTGAAGCTTTCTTT. It specifies CASSFSWKNTEAFF.

This clonotype came up a few times. The genes are TRBV2 and TRBJ2-6, with 10 bases aligning to TRBD2. V was clipped by 0 bases and J by 0 bases; unmatched bases: 5. Germline loops: CDR1 SNHLY, CDR2 FYNNEI. The CDR3 covers 19 residues. The CDR3 reads CASSEARSGGASGANVLTF. The CDR3 DNA is TGTGCCAGCAGTGAAGCAAGAAGCGGGGGGGCCTCTGGGGCCAACGTCCTGACTTTC.

The chain's CDR3 is CASSYFRGETQYF. The CDR3 DNA reads as TGTGCCAGCAGTTACTTTCGGGGGGAGACCCAGTACTTC. This rearrangement joins TRBV6-5 to TRBJ2-5; a possible D gene is TRBD2 (6 bases). Per the germline V gene, CDR1 is MNHEY and CDR2 is SVGAGI. The CDR3 has 13 residues. V lost 1 base, J lost 5 bases, and 8 bases lay in between.

The CDR3 DNA follows: TGTGCCAGCAGTGAAGAGGGTTCTTATAGCAATCAGCCCCAGCATTTT. Amino acids: CASSEEGSYSNQPQHF. The V gene is TRBV2, the J gene TRBJ1-5; D remains ambiguous. The CDR3 has 16 amino acids. V shed 1 base and J shed 0 bases, with 10 bases lying between them. Per the germline V gene, CDR1 is SNHLY and CDR2 is FYNNEI.

This clonotype was seen a handful of times. The chain uses TRBV7-6 and TRBJ2-3; 10 positions match TRBD1. Germline V gene lookup returns CDR1 SGHVS and CDR2 FNYEAQ. The ends lost 5 bases at V and 3 bases at J; junction bases unmatched: 11. There are 17 residues in the CDR3. CDR3 region: CASSIPRQGARTDTQYF. The CDR3 DNA follows: TGTGCCAGCAGCATCCCGAGACAGGGGGCGCGTACAGATACGCAGTATTTT.

This clonotype has a count of ten or more. The J gene is TRBJ1-5, the V gene TRBV5-5; the D gene is possibly TRBD1 (5 bases). The length of the CDR3 is 14 residues. Trimming shortened V by 4 bases and J by 2 bases, and 10 bases separated the two germline ends. Per germline, CDR1 SGHKS and CDR2 YYEKEE (reference sequence). CDR3 residues: CASSRDLGNQPQHF. CDR3 nucleotide sequence: TGTGCCAGCAGCCGGGACCTGGGCAATCAGCCCCAGCATTTT. Filled out from reference TRBV5-5 and TRBJ1-5, the complete variable domain reads DAGVTQSPTHLIKTRGQQVTLRCSPISGHKSVSWYQQVLGQGPQFIFQYYEKEERGRGNFPDRFSARQFPNYSSELNVNALLLGDSALYLCASSRDLGNQPQHFGDGTRLSIL.

This chain joins TRBV27 and TRBJ1-1; D gene uncertain. This CDR3 comprises 15 residues. Trimming took off 2 bases at V and 4 bases at J, with 14 bases between the two ends. Germline V CDR1 and CDR2: MNHEY, SMNVEV (reference sequence). This CDR3 is CASSLTPQGFTEAFF. The DNA of the CDR3 is TGTGCCAGCAGTTTAACCCCGCAAGGGTTCACTGAAGCTTTCTTT.

A remark on this clonotype: This may be a read error, as it is one base from a much larger clone. The chain links TRBV4-3 to TRBJ1-4, with D hard to call. Trimming left V 1 base short and J 10 bases short, with 19 bases between. Germline V gene data show CDR1 as LGHNA and CDR2 as YSLEER. This CDR3 is built from 16 residues. The CDR3 DNA reads TGCGCCAGCAGCCAAGGAGCGGGAGGACTCGGTGGAAAACTGTTTTTT. It specifies CASSQGAGGLGGKLFF.

This clonotype was seen repeatedly, ten times or more. The V and J genes are TRBV12-3 or TRBV12-4 and TRBJ1-4; D is perhaps TRBD1 (6 bases). The CDR3 runs to 16 residues. Trimming left V 6 bases short and J 8 bases short, with 22 bases between. For the CDR3, the DNA is TGTGCCAGCAGCCCGGGGGGGGCCCCACGGTACGAAAAACTGTTTTTT. It encodes CASSPGGAPRYEKLFF.

The V and J genes are TRBV27 and TRBJ2-2, with 7 bases fitting TRBD1. The CDR3 is 15 amino acids. J was trimmed by 4 bases and V by 5 bases; bases with no gene match: 7. CDR1 and CDR2 (germline): MNHEY, SMNVEV (reference sequence). This chain's CDR3 is CASSPRQGITGELFF. In DNA form, the CDR3 reads TGTGCCAGCAGTCCCAGACAGGGAATCACCGGGGAGCTGTTTTTT.